Listed below are T cell receptor beta chains from one sample, sequenced in a study of cytomegalovirus exposure and HLA in healthy donors. Produced via immunoSEQ multiplex PCR; TCRdb's table is partial and in-frame only. The sample gives under 50,000 clones, 85% to 95% of which show up once; around 8% is in the top ten. The sequencing input was PBMCs. All receptors come from a young woman in good health and CMV-seropositive. The conserved cysteine and the conserved F or W are not part of the CDR3 here. Not all rows give a size; the values are once, few, many and, for expanded clones, a class.

clone_size	j_call	v_call	cdr3_aa
-	TRBJ2-3	TRBV28	ATLDRFTDTQY
-	TRBJ2-5	TRBV2	ASSEPGLNSWETQY
once	TRBJ1-1	TRBV14	ASSQYNILNTEAF
-	TRBJ1-5	TRBV7-3	ASSLKRPPGEPQH
few	TRBJ1-1	TRBV27	ASSLDSFYSEAF
-	TRBJ1-5	TRBV19	ASSIGGSNQPQH
once	TRBJ2-3	TRBV4-2	ASTEREGRLDTQY
-	TRBJ2-1	TRBV10-3	AISALSYNEQF
-	TRBJ1-1	TRBV7-2	ASSLTGVGTEAF
-	TRBJ2-3	TRBV7-3	ASSSDGHSTDTQY
-	TRBJ1-1	TRBV9	ASSVGTGADMNTEAF
-	TRBJ2-7	TRBV7-2	ASSIAGGGLYEQY
-	TRBJ1-1	TRBV7-6	ASSWRKNTEAF
-	TRBJ1-2	TRBV6-6	ASTEPGQGARGYT
-	TRBJ2-3	TRBV7-8	ASSLDIWREGRADTQY
-	TRBJ2-1	TRBV20-1	SARAGNEQF
-	TRBJ1-5	TRBV15	ATSRDRDRPNQPQH
-	TRBJ2-5	TRBV2	ASSSGQGAGETQY
-	TRBJ2-2	TRBV10-2	ASSRTISGELF
-	TRBJ2-7	TRBV11-3	ASSFYGPPQFSVYEQY